One and the same sample provided the 10 T cell receptor beta chains below, sequenced in a study of control samples from healthy donors and cancer patients. Sequenced by immunoSEQ multiplex PCR; TCRdb stores in-frame clones only, minus some. Of tens of thousands of clones in the sample, approximately 88% were seen once. Sample: blood. The receptors derive from a man aged 45-65 years in good health.

The chain is built from TRBV11-2 and TRBJ1-2; a possible D gene is TRBD1 (6 bases). The CDR3 loop spans 15 amino acids. Germline V CDR1 and CDR2: SGHAT, FQNNGV. The germline V and J ends were trimmed by 4 bases and 3 bases, with 15 bases remaining between them. In DNA form, the CDR3 reads TGTGCCAGCAGCTCCATGAGGGGGGCTTACTATGGCTACACCTTC. As protein: CASSSMRGAYYGYTF.

The count of this clone is one. The gene calls are TRBV7-7 and TRBJ2-2; D unclear. The germline CDR1 and CDR2 sequences are SSHAT and FNYEAQ (reference sequence). V was clipped by 2 bases and J by 2 bases, with 6 bases between them. The CDR3 runs 14 residues. In nucleotides, the CDR3 is TGTGCCAGCAGCTTAATGGCTAACACCGGGGAGCTGTTTTTT. Translating it yields CASSLMANTGELFF.

This rearrangement joins TRBV4-3 to TRBJ2-5; TRBD1 matches 7 bases. Trimming removed 3 bases from V and 5 bases from J; junction bases left unmatched: 6. There are 14 residues in the CDR3. The germline CDR1 and CDR2 sequences are LGHNA and YSLEER. The DNA of the CDR3 is TGCGCCAGCAGCCATAAAACAGGGGCCGAGACCCAGTACTTC. The encoded protein is CASSHKTGAETQYF.

The rearrangement links TRBV6-2 or TRBV6-3 to TRBJ2-5; 16 bases are shared with TRBD2. The CDR3 spans 21 residues. Germline-derived CDR1 and CDR2 are MNHEY and SVGEGT. V was clipped by 2 bases and J by 0 bases; unmatched bases: 12. The CDR3 spells CASSYLGPGLAGGRYQETQYF. CDR3 sequence (DNA): TGTGCCAGCAGTTACCTCGGCCCGGGACTAGCGGGAGGGAGGTACCAAGAGACCCAGTACTTC.

The chain employs TRBV29-1 and TRBJ2-7; possibly TRBD1 for D (6 bases). CDR1 is SQVTM, CDR2 ANQGSEA, per germline. The CDR3 covers 14 residues. V lost 3 bases to trimming and J lost 0 bases, with 12 bases between them. CDR3 sequence: CSVEDRSSSYEQYF. In nucleotides, the CDR3 is TGCAGCGTTGAGGACAGAAGCTCCTCCTACGAGCAGTACTTC.

The chain has TRBV25-1 and TRBJ1-5; maybe TRBD1 (5 bases). The ends were cut back, 6 bases at V and 1 base at J, with 19 bases in the middle. The CDR3 has 17 residues. CDR1 is MGHDK, CDR2 SYGVNS, per germline. CDR3 in amino acids: CASRRQPVDLSNQPQHF. CDR3 sequence (DNA): TGTGCCAGCAGACGACAGCCCGTGGATTTGAGCAATCAGCCCCAGCATTTT.

This chain joins TRBV6-1 and TRBJ1-2, with a possible D match to TRBD1 (5 bases). Germline V gene sequence: CDR1 MNHNS, CDR2 SASEGT. The CDR3 has 14 amino acids. Trimming pared 1 base from V and 4 bases from J, leaving 10 bases between. The CDR3 spells CASSEGGTGYGYTF. The CDR3 nucleotides read TGTGCCAGCAGTGAAGGTGGGACGGGCTATGGCTACACCTTC.

The rearrangement joins TRBV2 to TRBJ2-1; 9 bases map to TRBD2. The trim removed 7 bases at V and 4 bases at J, leaving 11 bases unmatched. The CDR3 has 16 amino acids. The germline V gene has CDR1 SNHLY and CDR2 FYNNEI. CDR3 residues: CASKLLAGALYNEQFF. The CDR3 DNA reads TGTGCCAGCAAGTTGTTAGCGGGAGCCCTTTACAATGAGCAGTTCTTC.

The genes are TRBV6-5 and TRBJ1-5; a possible D gene is TRBD1 (5 bases). This CDR3 region has 12 residues. The germline V and J ends were trimmed by 7 bases and 7 bases, with 11 bases remaining between them. Germline CDR1 reads MNHEY; CDR2 reads SVGAGI. The chain's CDR3 is CASTWGEQPQHF. CDR3 sequence (DNA): TGTGCCAGCACTTGGGGGGAACAGCCCCAGCATTTT.

The chain links TRBV5-4 to TRBJ2-4; TRBD1 aligns across 8 bases. CDR3 length: 15 residues. Germline trimming cut 0 bases from V and 7 bases from J; bases unmatched to any gene: 6. Per the germline V gene, CDR1 is SGHNT and CDR2 is YYREEE (reference sequence). For the CDR3, the DNA is TGTGCCAGCAGCTTGGACAGGGGGGCAAGGAACATTCAGTACTTC. This translates into CASSLDRGARNIQYF.